The 14 T cell receptor beta chains below come from one sample, sequenced in a study of CD8+ T cells in alopecia areata (dated by TCRdb to the late 2010s). Taken with the paper, the label for treatment or condition translates to: oral pan-JAK inhibitor, 5-10 mg twice daily. Receptor libraries were prepared by the immunoSEQ multiplex PCR assay. For TCR sequencing, RNA was extracted from every sample and reverse transcribed into cDNA to serve as template. This immuneACCESS table, as held by TCRdb, lists in-frame sequences with V and J called but not all clones. Of the missing ones, under half trace to an unresolved V gene in checked studies; the others have no known cause. The sample records approximately 180,000 clones, roughly 60% of which are singletons. The ten most abundant clones make up approximately 1.2% of the sample. The specimen comprised CD4+ T cells sorted from blood, sampled between weeks 47 and 50, from a patient treated with tofacitinib. Receptors were obtained from a human donor with alopecia areata.

This clone came up a few times. V usage is TRBV29-1 and J usage is TRBJ1-2, with D possibly being TRBD1 (6 bases). Trimming stripped 4 bases from V and 3 bases from J, with 15 bases between. In germline, CDR1 is SQVTM, CDR2 ANQGSEA. The CDR3 covers 14 residues. CDR3 sequence: CSVGVRGEYYGYTF. CDR3 sequence (DNA): TGCAGCGTTGGGGTCAGGGGTGAATACTATGGCTACACCTTC.

The sample holds one count of this clone. The chain uses TRBV13 and TRBJ2-7; 10 nucleotides match TRBD1. J gave up 2 bases and V 5 bases, and 9 bases lay outside the gene matches. This CDR3 is 16 amino acids long. Germline-derived CDR1 and CDR2 are PRHDT and FYEKMQ (reference sequence). The CDR3 loop reads CASSPRTGGRPYEQYF. CDR3 nucleotides: TGTGCCAGCAGCCCTAGGACAGGGGGTAGACCCTACGAGCAGTACTTC. Looking up the rest from reference TRBV13 and TRBJ2-7 gives the full variable domain: AAGVIQSPRHLIKEKRETATLKCYPIPRHDTVYWYQQGPGQDPQFLISFYEKMQSDKGSIPDRFSAQQFSDYHSELNMSSLELGDSALYFCASSPRTGGRPYEQYFGPGTRLTVT.

V gene TRBV29-1 combines with J gene TRBJ2-3; D may be TRBD2 (6 bases). Per germline, CDR1 SQVTM and CDR2 ANQGSEA. This CDR3 contains 16 residues. V was trimmed by 3 bases and J by 4 bases, leaving 20 bases between them. CDR3 residues: CSVETASGGAADTQYF. The CDR3 DNA reads as TGCAGCGTTGAGACGGCCTCCGGCGGGGCCGCAGATACGCAGTATTTT.

This clone was detected a few times. V gene TRBV29-1 combines with J gene TRBJ2-7, with TRBD2 matching over 12 bases. J gave up 2 bases and V 6 bases, and 5 bases lay outside the gene matches. The CDR3 has 14 amino acids. CDR1 and CDR2 (germline): SQVTM, ANQGSEA. The DNA for the CDR3 is TGCAGCGTCATGACTAGCGGGGGAACCTACGAGCAGTACTTC. Its protein is CSVMTSGGTYEQYF.

This rearrangement joins TRBV20-1 to TRBJ1-2; 7 nucleotides match TRBD1. Germline-derived CDR1 and CDR2 are DFQATT and SNEGSKA (reference sequence). CDR3 length: 11 residues. The junction had 5 bases not matched to a gene; V was cut back by 6 bases and J by 7 bases. The CDR3 DNA reads as TGCAGTGCAAGGACAGGACGTGGCTACACCTTC. Amino acid sequence: CSARTGRGYTF.

CDR3 in amino acids: CAWSAQPGQGAPEAFF. CDR3 in DNA: TGTGCCTGGAGTGCCCAACCGGGACAGGGGGCACCTGAAGCTTTCTTT. The gene calls are TRBV30 and TRBJ1-1; TRBD1 agrees at 12 bases. The CDR3 covers 16 residues. CDR1 is GTSNPN and CDR2 is SVGIG in the germline V gene (reference sequence). V dropped 1 base and J dropped 6; count of bases not matched to a gene: 9.

The rearrangement joins TRBV25-1 to TRBJ2-5; D not resolved. Germline-derived CDR1 and CDR2 are MGHDK and SYGVNS. CDR3 size: 14 residues. V lost 6 bases and J 2 bases, leaving 13 bases between the germline ends. The DNA for the CDR3 is TGTGCCAGCAGCGATGGGGTATTACAAGAGACCCAGTACTTC. Amino acid sequence: CASSDGVLQETQYF.

This clone was detected once. The CDR3 protein is CASSEGGPGANVLTF. CDR3 in DNA: TGTGCCAGCAGTGAAGGGGGGCCTGGGGCCAACGTCCTGACTTTC. This chain uses TRBV2 with TRBJ2-6; maybe TRBD1 (6 bases). CDR3 length: 15 residues. CDR1 and CDR2 (germline): SNHLY, FYNNEI. The V end was cut by 1 base, the J end by 2 bases, with 6 bases between.

J is TRBJ2-7 and V is TRBV29-1; D is undetermined. CDR3 length equals 12 residues. Germline V gene sequence: CDR1 SQVTM, CDR2 ANQGSEA. V lost 4 bases, J lost 0 bases, and 7 bases lay in between. The CDR3 nucleotides are TGCAGCGTTGGAGGCAGCTCCTACGAGCAGTACTTC. This translates into CSVGGSSYEQYF.

This clone was seen a handful of times. The CDR3 protein is CASSLAGANVLTF. CDR3 coding DNA: TGTGCCAGCAGCTTAGCTGGGGCCAACGTCCTGACTTTC. This rearrangement joins TRBV11-2 to TRBJ2-6; D remains ambiguous. Trimming removed 1 base at V and 2 bases at J, with 0 bases between. CDR3 size: 13 residues. The germline V gene encodes CDR1 SGHAT and CDR2 FQNNGV.

V gene TRBV23-1 combines with J gene TRBJ1-6, with D hard to call. TRBV23-1 is placed among ORFs of uncertain function. Deletions cut 0 bases from V and 10 bases from J, with 13 bases between. The CDR3 consists of 15 residues. Here the CDR3 reads CASSQSAQVVSPLHF. The DNA of the CDR3 is TGCGCCAGCAGTCAATCCGCCCAGGTAGTCTCACCCCTCCACTTT.

This clone is labeled medium-sized. Distinct nucleotide sequences in the sample also encode this CDR3. The chain has TRBV4-3 and TRBJ1-4; 9 bases agree with TRBD1. V trimming: 3 bases; J trimming: 4 bases; junction bases outside the gene matches: 0. In germline, CDR1 is LGHNA, CDR2 YSLEER. The CDR3 runs to 14 residues. CDR3 DNA: TGCGCCAGCAGCCAGGGACAGGGTAATGAAAAACTGTTTTTT. Translated: CASSQGQGNEKLFF.

This clone was counted between two and nine times. The CDR3 coding sequence is TGCAGCGTTGTATACGGGGCAATTGACGAGCAGTACTTC. Its translation: CSVVYGAIDEQYF. The chain recombines TRBV29-1 with TRBJ2-7; tentatively, D is TRBD1 or TRBD2 (5 bases each). The CDR3 covers 13 residues. Deletions cut 4 bases from V and 5 bases from J, with 15 bases between. From germline, CDR1 is SQVTM and CDR2 ANQGSEA.

V usage is TRBV5-1 and J usage is TRBJ2-7, with D perhaps given as TRBD1 or TRBD2 (6 bases each). V was clipped by 1 base and J by 5 bases, with 16 bases between them. Germline V gene sequence: CDR1 SGHRS, CDR2 YFSETQ. The CDR3 covers 15 residues. CDR3 region: CASSLRWGAANEQYF. CDR3 DNA: TGCGCCAGCAGCTTGCGATGGGGGGCGGCGAACGAGCAGTACTTC.